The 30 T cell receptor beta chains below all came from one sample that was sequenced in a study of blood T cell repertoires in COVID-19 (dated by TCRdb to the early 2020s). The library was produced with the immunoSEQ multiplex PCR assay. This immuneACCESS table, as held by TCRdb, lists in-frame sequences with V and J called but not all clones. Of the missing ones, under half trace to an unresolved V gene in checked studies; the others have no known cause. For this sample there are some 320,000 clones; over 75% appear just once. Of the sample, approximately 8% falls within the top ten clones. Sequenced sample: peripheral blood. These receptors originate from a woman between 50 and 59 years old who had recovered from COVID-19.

The CDR3 region has the DNA TGTGCCAGTAGTATCCGTACCTTCAACTATCAGGGGTCCTATCAGCCCCAGCATTTT. Its protein product is CASSIRTFNYQGSYQPQHF. This chain links TRBV19 with TRBJ1-5; weak D call: TRBD1 (6 bases). CDR3 length: 19 residues. The germline gives CDR1 LNHDA, CDR2 SQIVND (reference sequence). Deletions cut 3 bases from V and 5 bases from J, with 26 bases between. Together with reference TRBV19 and TRBJ1-5, the CDR3 gives the full variable domain: DGGITQSPKYLFRKEGQNVTLSCEQNLNHDAMYWYRQDPGQGLRLIYYSQIVNDFQKGDIAEGYSVSREKKESFPLTVTSAQKNPTAFYLCASSIRTFNYQGSYQPQHFGDGTRLSIL.

The CDR3 reads CASRPESPGAKNIQYF. DNA for the CDR3: TGTGCAAGTCGCCCGGAGAGCCCCGGGGCCAAAAACATTCAGTACTTC. The chain is built from TRBV12-2 and TRBJ2-4; the DNA was not compared with TRBD2, the D call given in the table. TRBV12-2 is recorded as a pseudogene. The CDR3 totals 16 residues.

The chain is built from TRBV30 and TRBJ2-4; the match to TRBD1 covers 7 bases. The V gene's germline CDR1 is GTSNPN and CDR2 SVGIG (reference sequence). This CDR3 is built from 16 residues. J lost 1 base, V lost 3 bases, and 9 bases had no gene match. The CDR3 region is CAWSQQGYWAKNIQYF. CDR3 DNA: TGTGCCTGGAGCCAACAGGGGTACTGGGCCAAAAACATTCAGTACTTC.

As DNA, the CDR3 is TGTGCCAGCTGGGGTAGCGGGGAGAGCACAGATACGCAGTATTTT. Translated: CASWGSGESTDTQYF. The chain is built from TRBV6-5 and TRBJ2-3, with TRBD2 matching 8 bases. V trimming: 8 bases; J trimming: 0 bases; junction bases outside the gene matches: 7. Germline V gene sequence: CDR1 MNHEY, CDR2 SVGAGI. This CDR3 is 15 amino acids long.

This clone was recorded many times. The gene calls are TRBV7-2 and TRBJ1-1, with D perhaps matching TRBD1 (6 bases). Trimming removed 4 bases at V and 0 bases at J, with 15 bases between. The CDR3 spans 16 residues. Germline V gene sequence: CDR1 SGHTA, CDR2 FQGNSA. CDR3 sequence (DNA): TGTGCCAGCAGCTCCCAGGGGCCCCCCTTGAACACTGAAGCTTTCTTT. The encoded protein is CASSSQGPPLNTEAFF.

In nucleotides, the CDR3 is TGTGCCAGCAGCTTATACGGCGGGGTTACCTACAATGAGCAGTTCTTC. Protein: CASSLYGGVTYNEQFF. This chain joins TRBV7-2 and TRBJ2-1; TRBD2 is a possible D gene (6 bases). CDR3 size: 16 residues. Germline V gene sequence: CDR1 SGHTA, CDR2 FQGNSA. The V end lost 2 bases, the J end lost 2 bases, and 13 bases lay between the germline ends.

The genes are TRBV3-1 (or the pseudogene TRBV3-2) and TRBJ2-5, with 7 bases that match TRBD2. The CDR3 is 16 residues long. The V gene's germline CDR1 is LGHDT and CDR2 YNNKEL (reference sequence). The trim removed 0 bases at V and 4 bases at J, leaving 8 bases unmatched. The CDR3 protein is CASSQDRGEVPETQYF. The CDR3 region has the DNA TGTGCCAGCAGCCAAGATCGGGGGGAAGTCCCAGAGACCCAGTACTTC.

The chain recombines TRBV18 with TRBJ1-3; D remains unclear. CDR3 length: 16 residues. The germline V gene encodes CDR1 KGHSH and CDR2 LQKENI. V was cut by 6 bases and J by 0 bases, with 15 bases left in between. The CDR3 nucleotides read TGTGCCAGCTCGCCCGCCGGTCTAGGCTCTGGAAACACCATATATTTT. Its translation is CASSPAGLGSGNTIYF.

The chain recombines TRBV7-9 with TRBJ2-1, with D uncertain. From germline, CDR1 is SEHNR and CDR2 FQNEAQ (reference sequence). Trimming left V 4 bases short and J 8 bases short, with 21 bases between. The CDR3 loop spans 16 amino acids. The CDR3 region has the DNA TGTGCCAGCAGCTCCTCAGACACGGCCAGTATTTATGAGCAGTTCTTC. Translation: CASSSSDTASIYEQFF.

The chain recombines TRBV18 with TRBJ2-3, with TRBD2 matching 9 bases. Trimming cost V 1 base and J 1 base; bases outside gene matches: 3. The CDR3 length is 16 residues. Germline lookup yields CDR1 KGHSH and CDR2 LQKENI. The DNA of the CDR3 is TGTGCCAGCTCACCACGACTAGCGGACGGCACAGATACGCAGTATTTT. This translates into CASSPRLADGTDTQYF.

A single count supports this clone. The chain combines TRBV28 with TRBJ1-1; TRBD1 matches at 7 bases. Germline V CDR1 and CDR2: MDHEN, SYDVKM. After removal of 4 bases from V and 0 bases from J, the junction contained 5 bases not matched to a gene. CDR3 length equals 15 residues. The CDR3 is CASSWQGVMNTEAFF. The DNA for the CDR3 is TGTGCCAGCAGTTGGCAGGGGGTAATGAACACTGAAGCTTTCTTT.

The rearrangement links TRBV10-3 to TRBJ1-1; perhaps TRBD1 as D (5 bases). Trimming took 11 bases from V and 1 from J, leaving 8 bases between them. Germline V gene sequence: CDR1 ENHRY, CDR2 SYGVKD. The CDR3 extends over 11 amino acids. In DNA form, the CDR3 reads TGTGCCTCGGGGGAGAACACTGAAGCTTTCTTT. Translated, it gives CASGENTEAFF.

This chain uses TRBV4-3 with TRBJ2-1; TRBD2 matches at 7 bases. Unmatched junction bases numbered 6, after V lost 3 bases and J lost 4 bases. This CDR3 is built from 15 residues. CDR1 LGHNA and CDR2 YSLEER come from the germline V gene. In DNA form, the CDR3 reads TGCGCCAGCAGCCAGTCTAGCGGAGATTACAATGAGCAGTTCTTC. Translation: CASSQSSGDYNEQFF.

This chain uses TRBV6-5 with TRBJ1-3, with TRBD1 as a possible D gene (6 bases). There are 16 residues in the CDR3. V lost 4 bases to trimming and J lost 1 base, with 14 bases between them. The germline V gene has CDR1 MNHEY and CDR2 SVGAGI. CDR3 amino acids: CASSWGTLNSGNTIYF. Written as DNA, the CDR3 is TGTGCCAGCAGTTGGGGGACACTTAATTCTGGAAACACCATATATTTT.

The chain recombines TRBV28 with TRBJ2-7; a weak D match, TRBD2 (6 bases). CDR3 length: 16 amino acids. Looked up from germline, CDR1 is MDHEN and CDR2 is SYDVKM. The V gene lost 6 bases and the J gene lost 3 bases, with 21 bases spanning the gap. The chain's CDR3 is CASRIWRGSISYEQYF. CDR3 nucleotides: TGTGCCAGCAGAATTTGGAGGGGCTCTATCAGCTACGAGCAGTACTTC.

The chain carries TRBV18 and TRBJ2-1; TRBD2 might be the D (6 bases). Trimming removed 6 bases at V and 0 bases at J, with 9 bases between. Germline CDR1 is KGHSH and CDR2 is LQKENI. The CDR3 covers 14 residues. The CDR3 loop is CASSGGSSYNEQFF. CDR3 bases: TGTGCCAGCTCTGGGGGGAGCTCCTACAATGAGCAGTTCTTC.

The CDR3 nucleotides read TGTGCCAGCAGCCGCAGGGGGCCGGTCACTGAAGCTTTCTTT. It encodes CASSRRGPVTEAFF. The chain couples TRBV3-1 (or the pseudogene TRBV3-2) to TRBJ1-1; TRBD1 matches at 8 bases. This CDR3 is built from 14 residues. J gave up 4 bases and V 4 bases, and 5 bases lay outside the gene matches. CDR1 LGHDT and CDR2 YNNKEL come from the germline V gene (reference sequence).

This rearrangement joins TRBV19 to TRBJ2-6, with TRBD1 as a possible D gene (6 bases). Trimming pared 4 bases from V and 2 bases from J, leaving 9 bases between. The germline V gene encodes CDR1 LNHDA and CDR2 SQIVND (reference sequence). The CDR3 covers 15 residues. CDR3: CASSSPGAGANVLTF. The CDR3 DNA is TGTGCCAGTAGTAGTCCAGGGGCTGGGGCCAACGTCCTGACTTTC. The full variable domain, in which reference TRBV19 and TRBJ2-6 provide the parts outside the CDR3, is DGGITQSPKYLFRKEGQNVTLSCEQNLNHDAMYWYRQDPGQGLRLIYYSQIVNDFQKGDIAEGYSVSREKKESFPLTVTSAQKNPTAFYLCASSSPGAGANVLTFGAGSRLTVL.

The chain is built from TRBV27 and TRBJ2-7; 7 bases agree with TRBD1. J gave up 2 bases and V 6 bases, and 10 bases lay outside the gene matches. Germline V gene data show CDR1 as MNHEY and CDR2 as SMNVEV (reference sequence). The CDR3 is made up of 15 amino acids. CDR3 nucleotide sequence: TGTGCCAGCAGGGATACAGGGGCCGGAGCCTACGAGCAGTACTTC. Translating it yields CASRDTGAGAYEQYF.

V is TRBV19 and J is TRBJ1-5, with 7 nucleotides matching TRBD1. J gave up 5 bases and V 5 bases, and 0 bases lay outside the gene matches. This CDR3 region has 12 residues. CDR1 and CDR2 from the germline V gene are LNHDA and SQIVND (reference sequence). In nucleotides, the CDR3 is TGTGCCAGTAGTGACAGGGATCAGCCCCAGCATTTT. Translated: CASSDRDQPQHF.

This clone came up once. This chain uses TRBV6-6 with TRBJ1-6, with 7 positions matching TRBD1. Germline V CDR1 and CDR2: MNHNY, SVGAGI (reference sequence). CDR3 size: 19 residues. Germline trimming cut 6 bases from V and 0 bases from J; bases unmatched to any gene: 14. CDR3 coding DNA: TGTGCCAGCAGGCGACAGGGATTACGCCTGAGCTCCTATAATTCACCCCTCCACTTT. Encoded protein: CASRRQGLRLSSYNSPLHF.

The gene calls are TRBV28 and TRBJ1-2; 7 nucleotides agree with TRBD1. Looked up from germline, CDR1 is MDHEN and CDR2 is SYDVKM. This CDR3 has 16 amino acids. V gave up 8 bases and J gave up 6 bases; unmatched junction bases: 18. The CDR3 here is CASDSSPVQGRNGYTF. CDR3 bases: TGTGCCAGCGATTCGTCTCCTGTACAGGGGAGAAATGGCTACACCTTC.

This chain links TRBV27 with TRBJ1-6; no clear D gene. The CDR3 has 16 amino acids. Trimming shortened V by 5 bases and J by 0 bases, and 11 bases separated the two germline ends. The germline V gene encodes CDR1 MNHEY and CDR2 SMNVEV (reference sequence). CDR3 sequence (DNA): TGTGCCAGCAGTACCCGGGAGGGCTCCTATAATTCACCCCTCCACTTT. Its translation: CASSTREGSYNSPLHF.

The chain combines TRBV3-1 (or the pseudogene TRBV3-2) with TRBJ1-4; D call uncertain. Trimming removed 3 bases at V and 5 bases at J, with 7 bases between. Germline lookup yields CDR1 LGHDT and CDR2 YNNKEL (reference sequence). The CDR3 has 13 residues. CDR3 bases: TGTGCCAGCAGCCAGCGGATGAATGAAAAACTGTTTTTT. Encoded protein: CASSQRMNEKLFF.

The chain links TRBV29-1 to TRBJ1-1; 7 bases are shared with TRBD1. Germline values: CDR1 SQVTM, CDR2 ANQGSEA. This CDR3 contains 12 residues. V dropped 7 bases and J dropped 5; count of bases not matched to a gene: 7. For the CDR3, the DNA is TGCAGCGGAATGACAGGGTGGACTGAAGCTTTCTTT. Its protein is CSGMTGWTEAFF.

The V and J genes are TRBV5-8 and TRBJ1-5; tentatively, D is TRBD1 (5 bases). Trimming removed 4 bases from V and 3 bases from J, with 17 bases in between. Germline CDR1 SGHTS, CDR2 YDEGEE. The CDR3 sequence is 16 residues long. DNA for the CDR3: TGTGCCAGCAGCCCCCGGGGGAGGGTTTACAATCAGCCCCAGCATTTT. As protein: CASSPRGRVYNQPQHF.

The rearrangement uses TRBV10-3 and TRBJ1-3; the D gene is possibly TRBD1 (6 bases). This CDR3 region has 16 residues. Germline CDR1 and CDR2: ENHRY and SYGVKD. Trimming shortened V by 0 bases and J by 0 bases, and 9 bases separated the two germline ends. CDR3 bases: TGTGCCATCAGTGAGTCGGGGGCCCCCTCTGGAAACACCATATATTTT. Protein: CAISESGAPSGNTIYF.

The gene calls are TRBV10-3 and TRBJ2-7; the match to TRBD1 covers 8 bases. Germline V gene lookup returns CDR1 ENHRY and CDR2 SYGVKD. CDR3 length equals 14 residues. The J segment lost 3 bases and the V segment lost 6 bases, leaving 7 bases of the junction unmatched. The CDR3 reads CAISRQGPDYEQYF. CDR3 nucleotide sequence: TGTGCCATCAGCCGACAGGGGCCGGACTACGAGCAGTACTTC.

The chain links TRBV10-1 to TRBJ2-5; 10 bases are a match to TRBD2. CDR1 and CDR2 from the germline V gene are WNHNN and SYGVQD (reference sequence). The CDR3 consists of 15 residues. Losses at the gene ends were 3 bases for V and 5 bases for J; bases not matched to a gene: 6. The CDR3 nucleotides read TGCGCCAGCAGTGAATCCAGCGGGGGGGCTGAGACCCAGTACTTC. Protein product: CASSESSGGAETQYF.

This CDR3 reads CASSLRGAAGDEQYF. CDR3 in DNA: TGTGCCAGTAGTCTCCGGGGGGCTGCCGGGGACGAGCAGTACTTC. The V and J genes are TRBV19 and TRBJ2-7; D is perhaps TRBD2 (7 bases). The CDR3 length is 15 residues. The germline gives CDR1 LNHDA, CDR2 SQIVND (reference sequence). Trimming stripped 5 bases from V and 5 bases from J, with 19 bases between.